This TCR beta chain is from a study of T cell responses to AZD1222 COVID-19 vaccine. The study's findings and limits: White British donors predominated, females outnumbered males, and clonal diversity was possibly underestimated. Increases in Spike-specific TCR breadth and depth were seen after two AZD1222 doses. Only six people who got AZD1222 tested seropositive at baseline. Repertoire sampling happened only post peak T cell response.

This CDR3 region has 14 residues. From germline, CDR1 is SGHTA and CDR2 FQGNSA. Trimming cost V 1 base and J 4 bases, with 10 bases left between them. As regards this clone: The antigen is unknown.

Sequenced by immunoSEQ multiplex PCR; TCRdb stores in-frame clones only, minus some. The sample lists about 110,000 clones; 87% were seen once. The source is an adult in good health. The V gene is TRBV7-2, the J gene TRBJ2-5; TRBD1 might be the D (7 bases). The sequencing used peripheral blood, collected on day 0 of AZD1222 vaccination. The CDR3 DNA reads TGTGCCAGCAGCTTAGGCGGGGACAGAGAGACCCAGTACTTC. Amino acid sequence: CASSLGGDRETQYF.